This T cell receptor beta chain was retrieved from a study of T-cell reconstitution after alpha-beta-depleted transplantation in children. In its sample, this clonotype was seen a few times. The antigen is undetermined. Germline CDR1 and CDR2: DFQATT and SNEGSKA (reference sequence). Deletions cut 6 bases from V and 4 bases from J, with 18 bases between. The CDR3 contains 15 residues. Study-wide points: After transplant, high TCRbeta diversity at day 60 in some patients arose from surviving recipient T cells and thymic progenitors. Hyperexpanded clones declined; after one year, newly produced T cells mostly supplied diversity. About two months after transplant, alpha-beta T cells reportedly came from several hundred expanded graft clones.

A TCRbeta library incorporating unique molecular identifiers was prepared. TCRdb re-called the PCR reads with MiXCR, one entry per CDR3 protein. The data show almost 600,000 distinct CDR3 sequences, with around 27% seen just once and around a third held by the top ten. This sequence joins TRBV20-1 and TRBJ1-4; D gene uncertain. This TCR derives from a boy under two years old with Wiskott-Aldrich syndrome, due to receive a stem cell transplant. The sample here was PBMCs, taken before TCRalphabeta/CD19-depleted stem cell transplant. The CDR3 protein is CSAGGRTRNNEKLFF. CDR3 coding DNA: TGCAGTGCCGGCGGACGGACTCGCAATAATGAAAAACTGTTTTTT.